One and the same sample provided the 30 T cell receptor beta chains below, sequenced in a study of T cells in Graves' hyperthyroidism and ophthalmopathy. TCR beta CDR3 regions were amplified from RNA. The HTBI primer set drove a first-round RT-PCR of the TCR CDR3. TCRdb passed the multiplex PCR reads through MiXCR, listing each CDR3 protein once. The table shows hundreds of thousands of distinct CDR3 sequences, with under 15% occurring only once. The sequencing input was blood. The receptors were sampled from a woman between 35 and 50 years old with Graves' ophthalmopathy.

At least ten counts were recorded for this clonotype. The genes are TRBV6-5 and TRBJ1-5, with D possibly being TRBD1 (5 bases). The CDR3 runs to 14 residues. V gave up 7 bases and J gave up 7 bases, with 17 bases separating them. Germline CDR1 reads MNHEY; CDR2 reads SVGAGI. The CDR3 protein is CASTPSYGGQPQHF. CDR3 nucleotide sequence: TGTGCCAGCACCCCGAGTTACGGGGGACAGCCCCAGCATTTT.

This clonotype was seen ten or more times. The CDR3 protein is CASSSGTYSAEQYF. In nucleotides, the CDR3 is TGCGCCAGCAGCTCTGGGACGTATTCAGCCGAGCAGTACTTC. J is TRBJ2-7 and V is TRBV5-1, with D perhaps given as TRBD1 or TRBD2 (5 bases each). Trimming stripped 3 bases from V and 6 bases from J, with 16 bases between. The CDR3 loop spans 14 amino acids. Germline assignment: CDR1 SGHRS and CDR2 YFSETQ.

The rearrangement joins TRBV5-6 to TRBJ2-7; D is undetermined. This CDR3 has 14 amino acids. Germline CDR1 reads SGHDT; CDR2 reads YYEEEE. Trimming pared 1 base from V and 2 bases from J, leaving 10 bases between. The CDR3 nucleotides are TGTGCCAGCAGCTTGTGGGTCAATGCCTACGAGCAGTACTTC. Its translation is CASSLWVNAYEQYF.

The table lists this clonotype with many counts. The rearrangement uses TRBV12-3 or TRBV12-4 and TRBJ1-5; D might be TRBD1 (5 bases). Trimming removed 6 bases at V and 7 bases at J, with 16 bases between. CDR3 length equals 14 residues. The CDR3 DNA reads as TGTGCCAGCAGCTCCCGGGACGGTTTACAGCCCCAGCATTTT. Translating it yields CASSSRDGLQPQHF.

This clonotype appeared many times. This sequence joins TRBV6-1 and TRBJ2-1; D unresolved. Trimming shortened V by 5 bases and J by 6 bases, and 14 bases separated the two germline ends. The CDR3 covers 14 residues. The germline V gene encodes CDR1 MNHNS and CDR2 SASEGT. The chain's CDR3 is CASSPRTDLNEQFF. The CDR3 bases are TGTGCCAGCAGTCCCCGGACGGACCTCAATGAGCAGTTCTTC.

The V call is TRBV5-1, the J call TRBJ2-3; D remains unclear. Between the trimmed V and J ends, which lost 5 bases and 0 bases, there was a span of 10 bases. This CDR3 has 14 residues. Germline V gene sequence: CDR1 SGHRS, CDR2 YFSETQ. The CDR3 sequence is CASSSLRSTDTQYF. CDR3 nucleotide sequence: TGCGCCAGCAGTAGCCTGCGTAGCACAGATACGCAGTATTTT.

This clonotype was detected ten times or more. The chain couples TRBV9 to TRBJ2-2; TRBD1 agrees at 7 bases. V was pared by 3 bases and J by 4 bases, with 6 bases of the junction left unmatched. This CDR3 contains 15 residues. Germline V CDR1 and CDR2: SGDLS, YYNGEE. CDR3 DNA: TGTGCCAGCAGCGCCGAGGGACAGATCACCGGGGAGCTGTTTTTT. This encodes CASSAEGQITGELFF. Full variable domain (rest looked up from reference TRBV9 and TRBJ2-2): DSGVTQTPKHLITATGQRVTLRCSPRSGDLSVYWYQQSLDQGLQFLIQYYNGEERAKGNILERFSAQQFPDLHSELNLSSLELGDSALYFCASSAEGQITGELFFGEGSRLTVL.

This clonotype was recorded many times. The chain uses TRBV6-2 or TRBV6-3 and TRBJ1-5, with D unclear. The germline CDR1 and CDR2 sequences are MNHEY and SVGEGT. V lost 6 bases and J 0 bases, leaving 18 bases between the germline ends. The CDR3 covers 17 residues. The CDR3 here is CASSWPTLDLSNQPQHF. Here the CDR3 DNA reads TGTGCCAGCAGCTGGCCTACTTTGGACCTTAGCAATCAGCCCCAGCATTTT.

The table lists this clonotype with many counts. The chain links TRBV6-1 to TRBJ2-7, with TRBD2 as a possible D gene (5 bases). V lost 6 bases and J lost 5, with 11 bases in between. The CDR3 sequence is 12 residues long. The germline gives CDR1 MNHNS, CDR2 SASEGT. This chain's CDR3 is CASRLPGDEQYF. The CDR3 DNA is TGTGCCAGCAGACTCCCCGGGGACGAGCAGTACTTC.

This clonotype occurred a few times. The V call is TRBV6-2 or TRBV6-3, the J call TRBJ1-5, with D hard to call. Germline assignment: CDR1 MNHEY and CDR2 SVGEGT. The V end was cut by 4 bases, the J end by 4 bases, with 8 bases between. The length of the CDR3 is 13 residues. CDR3 loop: CASSSMGNQPQHF. DNA of the CDR3: TGTGCCAGCAGTTCGATGGGTAATCAGCCCCAGCATTTT.

This clonotype was recorded many times. The chain is built from TRBV6-5 and TRBJ1-1; D perhaps matches TRBD1 (6 bases). This CDR3 has 14 amino acids. V lost 3 bases and J 3 bases, leaving 11 bases between the germline ends. The V gene's germline CDR1 is MNHEY and CDR2 SVGAGI. This chain's CDR3 is CASSYIAGDTEAFF. The CDR3 DNA reads as TGTGCCAGCAGTTATATTGCAGGGGACACTGAAGCTTTCTTT.

The chain joins TRBV12-3 or TRBV12-4 to TRBJ1-5; D not resolved. Deletions cut 2 bases from V and 0 bases from J, with 8 bases between. The CDR3 runs to 15 residues. In DNA form, the CDR3 reads TGTGCCAGCAGTTTAAGCGGGAGTAGCAATCAGCCCCAGCATTTT. Translation gives CASSLSGSSNQPQHF.

This clonotype showed up many times. The CDR3 sequence is CASSILLAGGPRETQYF. As DNA, the CDR3 is TGTGCCAGCAGTATCTTACTAGCGGGAGGGCCCCGAGAGACCCAGTACTTC. This sequence joins TRBV11-2 and TRBJ2-5; the match to TRBD2 covers 13 bases. The J segment lost 4 bases and the V segment lost 6 bases, leaving 11 bases of the junction unmatched. This CDR3 region has 17 residues. The germline gives CDR1 SGHAT, CDR2 FQNNGV.

The chain couples TRBV19 to TRBJ1-1; D is unclear. V was clipped by 7 bases and J by 0 bases, with 12 bases between them. This CDR3 comprises 14 residues. Germline V gene data show CDR1 as LNHDA and CDR2 as SQIVND (reference sequence). The DNA for the CDR3 is TGTGCCAGTACCCCTCTGGCTTTGAACACTGAAGCTTTCTTT. Translated: CASTPLALNTEAFF.

The table lists this clonotype with a few counts. The rearrangement links TRBV29-1 to TRBJ2-3; the D is unclear. This CDR3 spans 12 amino acids. Looked up from germline, CDR1 is SQVTM and CDR2 is ANQGSEA. The V end was cut by 8 bases, the J end by 1 base, with 10 bases between. CDR3 DNA: TGCAGCTTACGGACGGGCACAGATACGCAGTATTTT. Amino acids: CSLRTGTDTQYF.

This clonotype showed up just a few times. V usage is TRBV4-1 and J usage is TRBJ1-5; D is possibly TRBD1 (5 bases). Trimming removed 4 bases at V and 4 bases at J, with 11 bases between. The CDR3 consists of 14 residues. The V gene's germline CDR1 is MGHRA and CDR2 YSYEKL. Here the CDR3 reads CASSRQLFNQPQHF. The CDR3 nucleotides read TGCGCCAGCAGCCGACAGCTCTTTAATCAGCCCCAGCATTTT.

This clonotype was observed at least ten times. The chain combines TRBV6-5 with TRBJ1-2; no clear D. Deletions cut 7 bases from V and 3 bases from J, with 21 bases between. The CDR3 is 16 amino acids. Germline loops: CDR1 MNHEY, CDR2 SVGAGI. The CDR3 nucleotides are TGTGCCAGCAATCGGCAGATACCTCTTCGGGACTATGGCTACACCTTC. The encoded protein is CASNRQIPLRDYGYTF.

There are many counts of this clonotype. This chain connects TRBV28 to TRBJ1-5, with no clear D. V lost 3 bases and J 0 bases, leaving 9 bases between the germline ends. CDR3 size: 15 residues. Germline V gene data show CDR1 as MDHEN and CDR2 as SYDVKM. The CDR3: CASSLAADSNQPQHF. In DNA form, the CDR3 reads TGTGCCAGCAGTTTGGCTGCTGATAGCAATCAGCCCCAGCATTTT.

This clonotype turned up a few times. With a much larger clone just one base away, this may be a read error. The genes are TRBV6-1 and TRBJ2-2, with D perhaps matching TRBD2 (5 bases). CDR3 length: 14 residues. CDR1 MNHNS and CDR2 SASEGT come from the germline V gene. Trimming removed 6 bases from V and 0 bases from J, with 8 bases in between. In DNA form, the CDR3 reads TGTGCCAGCAGCAGCGGATCGAACACCGGGGAGCTGTTTTTT. This translates into CASSSGSNTGELFF.

This clonotype was detected many times. The genes are TRBV12-3 or TRBV12-4 and TRBJ1-1; possibly TRBD1 for D (6 bases). This CDR3 has 15 amino acids. Trimming left V 5 bases short and J 0 bases short, with 13 bases between. The CDR3 reads CASSTGGAMNTEAFF. In DNA form, the CDR3 reads TGTGCCAGCAGTACCGGGGGGGCAATGAACACTGAAGCTTTCTTT.

This clonotype was detected many times. CDR3 nucleotides: TGCAGTGCTACTAGGGGGGACATTCAGTACTTC. This translates into CSATRGDIQYF. The chain employs TRBV20-1 and TRBJ2-4; either TRBD1 or TRBD2 may supply D (6 bases each). CDR1 and CDR2 from the germline V gene are DFQATT and SNEGSKA (reference sequence). This CDR3 is 11 amino acids long. V was cut by 4 bases and J by 8 bases, with 9 bases left in between.

The gene calls are TRBV12-3 or TRBV12-4 and TRBJ2-2; TRBD1 aligns across 8 bases. The CDR3 length is 16 residues. With V trimmed by 5 bases and J by 1 base, 6 bases remained unmatched. The CDR3 region has the DNA TGTGCCAGCAGTAGCCGACAGGGGTGGAACACCGGGGAGCTGTTTTTT. The encoded protein is CASSSRQGWNTGELFF.

This clonotype was seen ten or more times. The chain recombines TRBV19 with TRBJ1-1; D possibly corresponds to TRBD1 (6 bases). The germline CDR1 and CDR2 sequences are LNHDA and SQIVND (reference sequence). The germline V and J ends were trimmed by 5 bases and 3 bases, with 10 bases remaining between them. CDR3 length: 13 amino acids. This chain's CDR3 is CASSARGDTEAFF. CDR3 coding DNA: TGTGCCAGTAGTGCTAGGGGGGACACTGAAGCTTTCTTT.

In its sample, this clonotype was seen many times. The chain couples TRBV27 to TRBJ1-2; 10 nucleotides line up with TRBD1. Germline lookup yields CDR1 MNHEY and CDR2 SMNVEV (reference sequence). There are 15 residues in the CDR3. V shed 4 bases and J 6 bases; nucleotides not matched to a gene: 8. CDR3 in DNA: TGTGCCAGCAGTTCCTTGGGACAGGGGAGGAATGGCTACACCTTC. This sequence encodes CASSSLGQGRNGYTF.

At least ten counts were recorded for this clonotype. The V call is TRBV11-2, the J call TRBJ1-2, with 9 positions matching TRBD1. V shed 0 bases, J shed 8 bases, and the junction held 7 bases outside the gene matches. The CDR3 covers 15 residues. Germline V gene sequence: CDR1 SGHAT, CDR2 FQNNGV. CDR3 amino acids: CASSLDPGQGGGYTF. For the CDR3, the DNA is TGTGCCAGCAGCTTAGATCCGGGACAGGGTGGAGGCTACACCTTC. Based on the CDR3 plus reference TRBV11-2 and TRBJ1-2, the full variable domain is EAGVAQSPRYKIIEKRQSVAFWCNPISGHATLYWYQQILGQGPKLLIQFQNNGVVDDSQLPKDRFSAERLKGVDSTLKIQPAKLEDSAVYLCASSLDPGQGGGYTFGSGTRLTVV.

This clonotype has ten or more counts. The rearrangement joins TRBV6-2 or TRBV6-3 to TRBJ2-7; TRBD1 agrees at 7 bases. V was clipped by 7 bases and J by 3 bases; unmatched bases: 24. Germline values: CDR1 MNHEY, CDR2 SVGEGT. The CDR3 extends over 19 amino acids. The CDR3 DNA reads TGTGCCAGCACAGGAAACAGGGGCTTTGGGGCGGTCGCAAACTACGAGCAGTACTTC. This translates into CASTGNRGFGAVANYEQYF.

This clonotype was counted between two and nine times. This chain links TRBV11-1 with TRBJ2-7, with TRBD1 identical over 10 bases. Germline V gene data show CDR1 as SGHAT and CDR2 as FQDESV (reference sequence). V gave up 0 bases and J gave up 6 bases; unmatched junction bases: 11. The CDR3 runs to 17 residues. The CDR3 region has the DNA TGTGCCAGCAGCTTAGCGAAGTATCGGGACAGGGGAGCCGAGCAGTACTTC. Amino acids: CASSLAKYRDRGAEQYF.

The rearrangement links TRBV12-3 or TRBV12-4 to TRBJ1-1; D is uncertain. Trimming removed 3 bases at V and 1 base at J, with 15 bases between. The CDR3 covers 16 residues. CDR3 region: CASSFFSGGSNTEAFF. In DNA, the CDR3 is TGTGCCAGCAGTTTTTTTAGTGGAGGTTCGAACACTGAAGCTTTCTTT.

This chain joins TRBV7-2 and TRBJ2-5, with TRBD1 identical over 8 bases. V lost 4 bases and J lost 12; bases outside the gene matches: 10. Per germline, CDR1 SGHTA and CDR2 FQGNSA. The CDR3 has 13 amino acids. CDR3 sequence (DNA): TGTGCCAGCAGCTCGGGCAGGGGGCCGCCCGAGTACTTC. Residues: CASSSGRGPPEYF.

The CDR3 bases are TGCAGCGTGAGTGGGACAGGGGGTATGAACACTGAAGCTTTCTTT. Protein sequence: CSVSGTGGMNTEAFF. The chain employs TRBV29-1 and TRBJ1-1; 11 nucleotides align to TRBD1. From germline, CDR1 is SQVTM and CDR2 ANQGSEA. There are 15 residues in the CDR3. The V and J ends lost 6 bases and 0 bases, in that order; junction bases with no gene match: 6.